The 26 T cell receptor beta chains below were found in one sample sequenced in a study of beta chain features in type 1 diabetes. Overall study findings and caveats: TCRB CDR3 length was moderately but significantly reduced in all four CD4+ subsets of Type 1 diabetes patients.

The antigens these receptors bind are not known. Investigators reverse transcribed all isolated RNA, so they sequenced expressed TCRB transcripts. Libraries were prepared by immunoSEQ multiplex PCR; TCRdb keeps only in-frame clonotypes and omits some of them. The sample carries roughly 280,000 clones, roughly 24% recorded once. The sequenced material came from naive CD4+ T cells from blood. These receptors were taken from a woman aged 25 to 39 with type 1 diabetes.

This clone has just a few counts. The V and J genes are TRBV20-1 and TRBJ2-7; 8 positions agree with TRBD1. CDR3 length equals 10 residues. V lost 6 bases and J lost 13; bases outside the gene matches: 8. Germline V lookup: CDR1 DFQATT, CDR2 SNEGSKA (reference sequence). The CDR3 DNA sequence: TGCAGTGCGGCCCGGGACAGGCTTTACTTC. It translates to CSAARDRLYF.

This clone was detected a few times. For the CDR3, the DNA is TGTGCCAGCAGTTTATCGAGAGGGCTGGGCTATGGCTACACCTTC. Translated, it gives CASSLSRGLGYGYTF. The chain combines TRBV27 with TRBJ1-2; no clear D. Germline-derived CDR1 and CDR2 are MNHEY and SMNVEV (reference sequence). The CDR3 covers 15 residues. V dropped 0 bases and J dropped 4 bases, with 12 bases sitting between them.

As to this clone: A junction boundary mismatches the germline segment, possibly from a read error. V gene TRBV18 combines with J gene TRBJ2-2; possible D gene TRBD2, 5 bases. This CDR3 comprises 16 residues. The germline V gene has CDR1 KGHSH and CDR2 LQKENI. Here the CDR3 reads CASSPTDFSPAGELLF. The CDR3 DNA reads TGTGCCAGCTCACCGACGGACTTTTCTCCCGCCGGGGAGCTGCTTTTT.

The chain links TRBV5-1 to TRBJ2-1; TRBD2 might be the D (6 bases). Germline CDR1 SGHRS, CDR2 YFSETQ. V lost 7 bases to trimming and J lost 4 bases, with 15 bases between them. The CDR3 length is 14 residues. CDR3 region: CASSVGTPYNEQFF. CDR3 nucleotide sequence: TGCGCCAGCTCCGTCGGGACTCCTTACAATGAGCAGTTCTTC. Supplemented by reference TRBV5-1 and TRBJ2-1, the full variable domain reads KAGVTQTPRYLIKTRGQQVTLSCSPISGHRSVSWYQQTPGQGLQFLFEYFSETQRNKGNFPGRFSGRQFSNSRSEMNVSTLELGDSALYLCASSVGTPYNEQFFGPGTRLTVL.

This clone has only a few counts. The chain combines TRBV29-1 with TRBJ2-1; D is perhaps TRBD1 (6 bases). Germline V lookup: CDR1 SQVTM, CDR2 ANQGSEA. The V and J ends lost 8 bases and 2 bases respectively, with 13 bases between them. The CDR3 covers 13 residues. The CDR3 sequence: CSLGDRTYNEQFF. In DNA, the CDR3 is TGCAGCCTTGGTGACAGGACCTACAATGAGCAGTTCTTC.

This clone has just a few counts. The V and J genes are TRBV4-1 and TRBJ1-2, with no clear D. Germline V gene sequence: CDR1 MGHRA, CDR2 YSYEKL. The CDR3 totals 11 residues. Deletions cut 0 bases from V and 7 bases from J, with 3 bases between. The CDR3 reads CASSQDRGYTF. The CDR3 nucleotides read TGCGCCAGCAGCCAAGACCGTGGCTACACCTTC.

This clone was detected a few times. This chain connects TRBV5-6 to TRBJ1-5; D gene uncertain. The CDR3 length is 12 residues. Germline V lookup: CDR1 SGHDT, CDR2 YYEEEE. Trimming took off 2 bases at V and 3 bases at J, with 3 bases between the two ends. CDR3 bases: TGTGCCAGCAGCTTTCACAATCAGCCCCAGCATTTT. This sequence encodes CASSFHNQPQHF.

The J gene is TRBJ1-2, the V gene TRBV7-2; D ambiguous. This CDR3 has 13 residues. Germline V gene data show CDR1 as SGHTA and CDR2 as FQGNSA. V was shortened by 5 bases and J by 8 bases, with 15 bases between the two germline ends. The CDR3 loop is CASSLTHLEGYTF. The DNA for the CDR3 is TGTGCCAGCAGCCTCACCCATTTGGAGGGCTACACCTTC.

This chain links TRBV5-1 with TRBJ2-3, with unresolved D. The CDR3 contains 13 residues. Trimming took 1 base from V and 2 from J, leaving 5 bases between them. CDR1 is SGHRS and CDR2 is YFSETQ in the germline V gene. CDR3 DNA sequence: TGCGCCAGCAGCTTGAAACACACAGATACGCAGTATTTT. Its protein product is CASSLKHTDTQYF.

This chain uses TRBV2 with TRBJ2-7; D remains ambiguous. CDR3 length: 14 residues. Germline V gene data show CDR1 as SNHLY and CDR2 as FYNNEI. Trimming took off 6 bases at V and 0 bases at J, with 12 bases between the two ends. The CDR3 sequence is CASSAIKSSYEQYF. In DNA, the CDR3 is TGTGCCAGCAGCGCTATCAAAAGCTCCTACGAGCAGTACTTC.

The CDR3 bases are TGTGCCAGCAGCTCGACAGGGAACTATGGCTACACCTTC. Translation gives CASSSTGNYGYTF. The chain couples TRBV5-6 to TRBJ1-2; 7 bases agree with TRBD1. Germline assignment: CDR1 SGHDT and CDR2 YYEEEE. This CDR3 is 13 amino acids long. J lost 2 bases, V lost 3 bases, and 1 base had no gene match.

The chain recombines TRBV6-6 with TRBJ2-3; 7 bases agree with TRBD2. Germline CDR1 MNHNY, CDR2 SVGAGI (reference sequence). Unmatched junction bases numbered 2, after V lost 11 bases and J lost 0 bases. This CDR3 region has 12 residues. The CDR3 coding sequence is TGTGCCTATAGCGGGAGCACAGATACGCAGTATTTT. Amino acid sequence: CAYSGSTDTQYF.

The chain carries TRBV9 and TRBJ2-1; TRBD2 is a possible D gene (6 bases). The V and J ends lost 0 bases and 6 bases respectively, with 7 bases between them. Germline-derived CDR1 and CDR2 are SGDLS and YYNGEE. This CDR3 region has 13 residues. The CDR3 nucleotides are TGTGCCAGCAGCGTAGGGACTACCAATGAGCAGTTCTTC. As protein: CASSVGTTNEQFF.

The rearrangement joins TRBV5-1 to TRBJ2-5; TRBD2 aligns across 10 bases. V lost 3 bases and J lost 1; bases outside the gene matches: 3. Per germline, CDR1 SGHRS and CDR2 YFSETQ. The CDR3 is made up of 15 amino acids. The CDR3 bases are TGCGCCAGCAGCTCTAGCGGGAGCCCCCAAGAGACCCAGTACTTC. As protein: CASSSSGSPQETQYF.

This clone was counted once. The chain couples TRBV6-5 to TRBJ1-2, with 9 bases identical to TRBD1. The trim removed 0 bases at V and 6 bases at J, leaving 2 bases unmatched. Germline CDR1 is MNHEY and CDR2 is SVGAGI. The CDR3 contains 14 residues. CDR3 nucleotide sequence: TGTGCCAGCAGTTACTCGGGACAGGGCCATGGCTACACCTTC. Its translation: CASSYSGQGHGYTF.

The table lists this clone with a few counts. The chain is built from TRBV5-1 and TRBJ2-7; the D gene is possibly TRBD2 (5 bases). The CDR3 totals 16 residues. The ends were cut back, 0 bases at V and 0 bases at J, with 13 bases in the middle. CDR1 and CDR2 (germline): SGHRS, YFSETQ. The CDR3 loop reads CASSLEVRRVSYEQYF. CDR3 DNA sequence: TGCGCCAGCAGCTTGGAGGTCCGGCGGGTCTCCTACGAGCAGTACTTC.

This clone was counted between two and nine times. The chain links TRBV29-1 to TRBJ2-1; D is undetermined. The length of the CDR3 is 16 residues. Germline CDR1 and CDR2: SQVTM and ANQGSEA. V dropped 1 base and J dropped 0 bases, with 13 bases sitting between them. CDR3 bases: TGCAGCGTTGAAGGGGCGTATAGACCCTCCTACAATGAGCAGTTCTTC. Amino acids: CSVEGAYRPSYNEQFF.

CDR3 region: CASSTTSGRASDTQYF. The CDR3 DNA reads as TGTGCCAGCAGTACGACTAGCGGGAGGGCCTCGGATACGCAGTATTTT. This chain links TRBV28 with TRBJ2-3, with 14 bases fitting TRBD2. With V trimmed by 5 bases and J by 6 bases, 7 bases remained unmatched. CDR1 and CDR2 from the germline V gene are MDHEN and SYDVKM. The CDR3 covers 16 residues.

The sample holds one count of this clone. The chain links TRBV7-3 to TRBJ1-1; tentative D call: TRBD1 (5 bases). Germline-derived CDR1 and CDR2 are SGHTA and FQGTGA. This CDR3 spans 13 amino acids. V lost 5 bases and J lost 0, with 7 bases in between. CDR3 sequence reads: CASSRQLNTEAFF. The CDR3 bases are TGTGCCAGCAGCCGACAGTTGAACACTGAAGCTTTCTTT.

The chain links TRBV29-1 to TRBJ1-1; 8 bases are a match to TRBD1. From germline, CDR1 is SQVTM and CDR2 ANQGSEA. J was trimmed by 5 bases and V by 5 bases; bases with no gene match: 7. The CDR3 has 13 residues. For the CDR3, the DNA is TGCAGCGTTAGCCGGGACAGGCTAACTGAAGCTTTCTTT. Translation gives CSVSRDRLTEAFF.

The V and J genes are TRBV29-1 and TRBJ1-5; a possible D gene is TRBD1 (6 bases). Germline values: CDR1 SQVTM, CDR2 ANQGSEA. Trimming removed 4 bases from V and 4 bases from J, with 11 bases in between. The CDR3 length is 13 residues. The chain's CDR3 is CSVVGGVNQPQHF. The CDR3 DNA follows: TGCAGCGTTGTAGGGGGGGTTAATCAGCCCCAGCATTTT.

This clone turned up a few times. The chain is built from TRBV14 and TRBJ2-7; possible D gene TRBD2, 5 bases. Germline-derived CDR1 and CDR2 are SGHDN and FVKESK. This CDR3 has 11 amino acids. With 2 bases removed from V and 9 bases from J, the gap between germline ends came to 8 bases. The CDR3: CASSQSRGQYF. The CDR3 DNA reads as TGTGCCAGCAGCCAAAGTCGGGGGCAGTACTTC.

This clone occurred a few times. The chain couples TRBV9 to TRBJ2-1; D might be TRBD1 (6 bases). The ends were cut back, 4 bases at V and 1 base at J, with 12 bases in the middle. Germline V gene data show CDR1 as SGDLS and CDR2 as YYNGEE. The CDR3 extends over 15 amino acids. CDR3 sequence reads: CASSTQGSSYNEQFF. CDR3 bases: TGTGCCAGCAGCACACAGGGTAGTTCCTACAATGAGCAGTTCTTC.

CDR3 amino acids: CASRVTAGGPAEQFF. CDR3 coding DNA: TGTGCCAGCAGGGTTACGGCGGGAGGCCCTGCTGAGCAGTTCTTC. The genes are TRBV9 and TRBJ2-1; the match to TRBD2 covers 8 bases. The CDR3 loop spans 15 amino acids. Germline V gene sequence: CDR1 SGDLS, CDR2 YYNGEE. V lost 5 bases to trimming and J lost 9 bases; unmatched junction nucleotides: 13.

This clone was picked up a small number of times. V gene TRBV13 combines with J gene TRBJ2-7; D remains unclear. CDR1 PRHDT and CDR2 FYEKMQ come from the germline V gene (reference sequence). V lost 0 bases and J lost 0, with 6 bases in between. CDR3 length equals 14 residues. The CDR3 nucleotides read TGTGCCAGCAGCTTAGGTGCTAGCTCCTACGAGCAGTACTTC. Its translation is CASSLGASSYEQYF.

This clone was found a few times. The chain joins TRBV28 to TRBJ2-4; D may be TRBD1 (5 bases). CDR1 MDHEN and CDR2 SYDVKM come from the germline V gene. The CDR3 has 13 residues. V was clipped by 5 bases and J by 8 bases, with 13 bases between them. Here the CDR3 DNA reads TGTGCCAGCAGTCGGACCAGGGTGGACATTCAGTACTTC. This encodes CASSRTRVDIQYF.